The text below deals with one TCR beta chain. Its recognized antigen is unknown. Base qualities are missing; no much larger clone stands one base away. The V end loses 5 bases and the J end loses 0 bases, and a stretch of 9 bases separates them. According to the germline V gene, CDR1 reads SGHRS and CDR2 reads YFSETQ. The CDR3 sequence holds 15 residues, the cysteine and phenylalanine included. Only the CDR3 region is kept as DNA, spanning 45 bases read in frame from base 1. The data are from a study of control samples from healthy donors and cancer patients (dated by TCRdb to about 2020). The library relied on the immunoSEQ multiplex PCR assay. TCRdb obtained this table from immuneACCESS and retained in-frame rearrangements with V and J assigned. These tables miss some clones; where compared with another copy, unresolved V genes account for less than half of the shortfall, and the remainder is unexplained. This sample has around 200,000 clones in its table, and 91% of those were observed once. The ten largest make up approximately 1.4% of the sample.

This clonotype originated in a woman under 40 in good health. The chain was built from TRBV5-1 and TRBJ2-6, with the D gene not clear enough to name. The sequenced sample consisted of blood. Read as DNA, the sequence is TGCGCCAGCAGGGCCGCTGTCTCTGGGGCCAACGTCCTGACTTTC. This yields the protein CASRAAVSGANVLTF.